This TCR beta chain was retrieved from a study of cytomegalovirus exposure and HLA in healthy donors. Findings and limits, study-wide: An analysis was carried out at a later point. It showed that HLA-associated TCR beta chains were more clonally expanded than equally common non-associated chains. HLA alleles were associated with around 17,000 TCR beta sequences in a later analysis at 0.05 false discovery rate.

As for this clone: Antigen: not known.

V was clipped by 2 bases and J by 4 bases; unmatched bases: 4. CDR1 and CDR2 (germline): SGDLS, YYNGEE. The CDR3 is 16 residues long. 60 Vbeta and 13 Jbeta primers were used in PCR. Data came from immunoSEQ multiplex PCR; TCRdb stores just in-frame clones and leaves some out. The repertoire has about 150,000 clones, approximately 86% of them found once; the top ten carry under 7.5%. Sequencing was carried out using PBMCs. This chain uses TRBV9 with TRBJ2-3, with 13 bases matching TRBD2. The sequence was obtained from a woman between 50 and 59 years old in good health and CMV-seropositive. CDR3 DNA sequence: TGTGCCAGCAGCGTGGGACTAGCGGGGACACCAGATACGCAGTATTTT. Amino acid sequence: CASSVGLAGTPDTQYF.